This TCR beta chain was captured in a study of blood T cell repertoires in COVID-19. The protocol was immunoSEQ multiplex PCR, while the TCRdb copy is restricted to in-frame clones and leaves out a portion. Here the sample spans some 190,000 clones, around nine tenths being singletons. V trimming: 5 bases; J trimming: 6 bases; junction bases outside the gene matches: 4. This CDR3 comprises 11 residues. Germline V CDR1 and CDR2: DFQATT, SNEGSKA (reference sequence). The chain employs TRBV20-1 and TRBJ2-7, with TRBD1 matching 7 bases. The sequence was obtained from a man aged 25-45 years with acute or convalescent COVID-19. Source material: peripheral blood. CDR3 amino acids: CSAYRGGEQYF. CDR3 DNA sequence: TGCAGTGCTTACAGGGGCGGCGAGCAGTACTTC.